This T cell receptor beta chain was sequenced during a study of OX40 agonist ivuxolimab in advanced cancers. Overall study context: Patients' therapy was ivuxolimab, an antibody that acts as an agonist of OX40 (CD134). Allowance was made for prior anti-PD-1, anti-PD-L1 or anti-CTLA-4 therapy, and about 44% had some.

Clones were sequenced by immunoSEQ multiplex PCR, and TCRdb holds only the in-frame ones, with some missing. The table lists under 15,000 clones, roughly three quarters of them singletons. If patients had autoimmune disease history or systemic immunosuppression, they were excluded. Material: CD4+ or CD8+ T cells sorted from blood, obtained in a trial of the OX40 agonist ivuxolimab. The sequence was collected from an adult with an advanced solid tumor such as melanoma, head and neck, liver or kidney cancer.

The CDR3 loop reads CASRGGQETQYF. The CDR3 nucleotides read TGTGCCAGCAGGGGGGGCCAAGAGACCCAGTACTTC. The chain carries TRBV7-9 and TRBJ2-5, with a tentative D call TRBD2 (6 bases). Germline V gene sequence: CDR1 SEHNR, CDR2 FQNEAQ (reference sequence). The CDR3 sequence is 12 residues long. Trimming removed 6 bases from V and 1 base from J, with 6 bases in between.